Given below is one TCR beta chain in context. Its specificity is unknown. Each donor was healthy, and each was a bone marrow donor. These data belong to a study of cytomegalovirus exposure and HLA in healthy donors. Vbeta (60) and Jbeta (13) primers were used in the PCR. Clones were sequenced by immunoSEQ multiplex PCR, and TCRdb holds only the in-frame ones, with some missing. The sample has under 200,000 clones, about 82% seen once; the top ten hold 1%. Study findings and constraints: Later analysis associated a missense DCLRE1C variant with TCR beta V- and J-gene trimming.

The J segment lost 5 bases and the V segment lost 4 bases, leaving 9 bases of the junction unmatched. The CDR3 runs to 15 residues. Germline CDR1 and CDR2: SEHNR and FQNEAQ (reference sequence). This sequence was found in a woman aged 50 to 60 in good health and CMV-seropositive. The J gene is TRBJ2-7, the V gene TRBV7-9; 9 bases line up with TRBD1. The specimen was PBMCs. CDR3 sequence: CASSSNRDRVHEQYF. In DNA, the CDR3 is TGTGCCAGCAGCTCAAACCGGGACAGGGTGCACGAGCAGTACTTC.